The 6 T cell receptor beta chains presented below share a single source sample, sequenced in a study of shared clonotypes between healthy human individuals. Sequenced by immunoSEQ multiplex PCR; TCRdb stores in-frame clones only, minus some. The sample has roughly 1,000,000 clones; approximately 78% are singletons. Sequencing was performed on memory CD4+ T cells from PBMCs. Stated subset: CD45RA-negative fraction. The receptors come from a man aged 18 to 30 in good health. Some clones in this sample may be carry-over from other donors' samples.

The rearrangement joins TRBV10-3 to TRBJ2-7, with 12 bases identical to TRBD1. Trimming took 6 bases from V and 6 from J; bases not matched to a gene: 9. The CDR3 is 15 amino acids. The germline V gene encodes CDR1 ENHRY and CDR2 SYGVKD. The CDR3: CAISVPGQGAFEQYF. DNA for the CDR3: TGTGCCATCAGCGTCCCGGGACAGGGGGCCTTCGAGCAGTACTTC.

The chain recombines TRBV2 with TRBJ2-2; no definite D call. V lost 4 bases to trimming and J lost 5 bases, with 11 bases between them. The CDR3 spans 14 residues. Germline CDR1 reads SNHLY; CDR2 reads FYNNEI. The chain's CDR3 is CASSVVAATGELFF. The DNA of the CDR3 is TGTGCCAGCAGTGTGGTGGCAGCTACCGGGGAGCTGTTTTTT.

Comment on this clone: Other nucleotide sequences from this sample produce the same CDR3. The rearrangement links TRBV29-1 to TRBJ2-7; D may be TRBD2 (5 bases). The CDR3 runs 11 residues. V was trimmed by 4 bases and J by 5 bases, leaving 9 bases between them. Germline V gene data show CDR1 as SQVTM and CDR2 as ANQGSEA. CDR3 nucleotide sequence: TGCAGCGTTGCCAGTAGCGACGAGCAGTACTTC. Amino acids: CSVASSDEQYF.

The genes are TRBV2 and TRBJ2-5; 12 nucleotides match TRBD2. Germline values: CDR1 SNHLY, CDR2 FYNNEI. The CDR3 runs 15 residues. The V gene end was trimmed by 5 bases and the J gene end by 5 bases; junction bases not matched to a gene: 6. The CDR3 loop reads CASSKGLAGPETQYF. The CDR3 region has the DNA TGTGCCAGCAGTAAGGGACTAGCGGGTCCCGAGACCCAGTACTTC.

This clone was observed a handful of times. This same CDR3 is encoded by further DNA sequences in the sample. The chain uses TRBV5-1 and TRBJ2-5; TRBD1 agrees at 10 bases. Germline V gene sequence: CDR1 SGHRS, CDR2 YFSETQ. With 0 bases clipped from V and 11 bases from J, the junction kept 10 bases outside the gene matches. The CDR3 has 15 amino acids. CDR3 region: CASSLVGQGPVEQYF. CDR3 nucleotide sequence: TGCGCCAGCAGCTTGGTGGGACAGGGGCCCGTGGAGCAGTACTTC.

The chain joins TRBV11-2 to TRBJ2-1; D not certain. CDR3 length equals 16 residues. CDR1 SGHAT and CDR2 FQNNGV come from the germline V gene. Trimming shortened V by 1 base and J by 3 bases, and 13 bases separated the two germline ends. CDR3 sequence: CASSLGSRDNYNEQFF. The CDR3 coding sequence is TGTGCCAGCAGCTTAGGGTCCCGAGACAACTACAATGAGCAGTTCTTC.